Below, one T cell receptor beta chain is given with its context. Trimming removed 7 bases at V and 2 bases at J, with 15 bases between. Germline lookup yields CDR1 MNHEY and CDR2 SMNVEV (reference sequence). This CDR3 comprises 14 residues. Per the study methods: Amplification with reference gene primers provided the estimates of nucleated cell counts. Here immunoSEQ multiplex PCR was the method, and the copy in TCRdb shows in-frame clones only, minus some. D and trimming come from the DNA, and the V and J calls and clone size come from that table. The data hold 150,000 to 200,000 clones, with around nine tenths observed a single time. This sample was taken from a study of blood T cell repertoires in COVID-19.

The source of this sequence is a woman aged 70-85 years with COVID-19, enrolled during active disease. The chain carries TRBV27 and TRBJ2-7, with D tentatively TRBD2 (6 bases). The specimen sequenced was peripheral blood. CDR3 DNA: TGTGCCAGCACCCCAGCGGGTACCCCCTACGAGCAGTACTTC. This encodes CASTPAGTPYEQYF.